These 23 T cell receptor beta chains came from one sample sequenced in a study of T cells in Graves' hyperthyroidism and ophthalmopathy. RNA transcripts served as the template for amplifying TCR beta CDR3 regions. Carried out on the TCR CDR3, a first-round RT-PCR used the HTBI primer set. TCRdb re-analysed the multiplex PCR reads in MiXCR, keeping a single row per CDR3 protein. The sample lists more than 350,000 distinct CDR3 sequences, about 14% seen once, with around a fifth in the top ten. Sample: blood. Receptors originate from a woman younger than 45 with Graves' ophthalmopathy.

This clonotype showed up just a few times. CDR3 residues: CASSLRGGPVVHEQYF. The DNA of the CDR3 is TGTGCCAGCAGCTTACGTGGGGGGCCCGTAGTACACGAGCAGTACTTC. The chain couples TRBV7-2 to TRBJ2-7; the D gene could be TRBD1 or TRBD2 (6 bases each). With 2 bases removed from V and 5 bases from J, the gap between germline ends came to 19 bases. The CDR3 loop spans 16 amino acids. In germline, CDR1 is SGHTA, CDR2 FQGNSA. The variable domain in full, with the rest retrieved from reference TRBV7-2 and TRBJ2-7, is GAGVSQSPSNKVTEKGKDVELRCDPISGHTALYWYRQSLGQGLEFLIYFQGNSAPDKSGLPSDRFSAERTGGSVSTLTIQRTQQEDSAVYLCASSLRGGPVVHEQYFGPGTRLTVT.

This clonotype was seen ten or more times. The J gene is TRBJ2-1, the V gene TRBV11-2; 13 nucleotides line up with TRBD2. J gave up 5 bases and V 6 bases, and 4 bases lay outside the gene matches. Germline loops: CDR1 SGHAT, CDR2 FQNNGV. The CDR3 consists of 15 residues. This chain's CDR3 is CASRLAGGLDNEQFF. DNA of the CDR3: TGTGCCAGCAGACTAGCGGGGGGGCTGGACAATGAGCAGTTCTTC. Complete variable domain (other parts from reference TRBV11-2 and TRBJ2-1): EAGVAQSPRYKIIEKRQSVAFWCNPISGHATLYWYQQILGQGPKLLIQFQNNGVVDDSQLPKDRFSAERLKGVDSTLKIQPAKLEDSAVYLCASRLAGGLDNEQFFGPGTRLTVL.

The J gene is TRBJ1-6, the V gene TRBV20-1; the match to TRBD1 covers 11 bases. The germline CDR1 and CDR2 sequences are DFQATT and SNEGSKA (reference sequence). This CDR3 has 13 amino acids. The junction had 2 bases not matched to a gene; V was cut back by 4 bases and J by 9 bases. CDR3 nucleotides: TGCAGTGCTACGGACAGGGGGCCTTCACCCCTCCACTTT. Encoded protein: CSATDRGPSPLHF.

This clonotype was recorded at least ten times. The chain's CDR3 is CASRQGTQYF. CDR3 nucleotides: TGTGCCAGCAGACAGGGAACGCAGTATTTT. The rearrangement joins TRBV2 to TRBJ2-3, with a tentative D call TRBD1 (6 bases). The length of the CDR3 is 10 residues. The germline V and J ends were trimmed by 6 bases and 9 bases, with 7 bases remaining between them. Germline-derived CDR1 and CDR2 are SNHLY and FYNNEI.

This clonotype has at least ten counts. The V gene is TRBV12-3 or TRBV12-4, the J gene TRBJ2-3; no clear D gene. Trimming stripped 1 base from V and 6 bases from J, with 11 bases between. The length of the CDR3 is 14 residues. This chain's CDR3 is CASSLVVRSDTQYF. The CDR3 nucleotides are TGTGCCAGCAGTTTAGTCGTCCGATCGGATACGCAGTATTTT.

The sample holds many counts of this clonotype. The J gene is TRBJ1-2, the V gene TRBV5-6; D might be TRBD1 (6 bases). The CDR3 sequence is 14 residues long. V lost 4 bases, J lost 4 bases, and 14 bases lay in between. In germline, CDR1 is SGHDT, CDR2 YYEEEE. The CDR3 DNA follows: TGTGCCAGCAGCCCGGACAGCCTACGCTATGGCTACACCTTC. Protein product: CASSPDSLRYGYTF.

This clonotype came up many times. CDR3 residues: CASSYQDYNEQFF. The CDR3 DNA reads as TGTGCCAGCAGTTACCAGGATTACAATGAGCAGTTCTTC. This sequence joins TRBV6-1 and TRBJ2-1; D uncertain. V was clipped by 5 bases and J by 4 bases, with 9 bases between them. From germline, CDR1 is MNHNS and CDR2 SASEGT. The CDR3 loop spans 13 amino acids.

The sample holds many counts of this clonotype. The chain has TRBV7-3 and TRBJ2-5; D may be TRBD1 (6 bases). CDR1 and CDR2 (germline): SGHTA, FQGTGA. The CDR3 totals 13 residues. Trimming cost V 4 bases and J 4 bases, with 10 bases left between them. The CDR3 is CASSSTGRETQYF. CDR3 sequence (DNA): TGTGCCAGCAGCTCCACAGGGCGAGAGACCCAGTACTTC.

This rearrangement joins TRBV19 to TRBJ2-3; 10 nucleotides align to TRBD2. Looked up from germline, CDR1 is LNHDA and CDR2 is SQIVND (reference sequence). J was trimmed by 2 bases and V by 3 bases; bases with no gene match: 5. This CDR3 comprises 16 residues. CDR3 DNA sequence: TGTGCCAGTAGTATGTGGACTAGCGGTTACACAGATACGCAGTATTTT. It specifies CASSMWTSGYTDTQYF.

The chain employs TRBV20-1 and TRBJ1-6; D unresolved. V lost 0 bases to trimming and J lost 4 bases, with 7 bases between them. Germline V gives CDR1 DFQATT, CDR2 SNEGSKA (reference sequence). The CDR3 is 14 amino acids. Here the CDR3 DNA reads TGCAGTGCTAGAGAGCAAAATTATAATTCACCCCTCCACTTT. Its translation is CSAREQNYNSPLHF.

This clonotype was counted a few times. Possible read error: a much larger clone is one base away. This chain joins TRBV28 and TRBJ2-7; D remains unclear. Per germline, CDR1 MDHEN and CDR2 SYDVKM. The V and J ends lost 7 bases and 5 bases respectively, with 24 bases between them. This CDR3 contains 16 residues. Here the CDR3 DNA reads TGTGCCAGCACCCCAATCACCAGCCCTGTTAGCCACGAGCAGTACTTC. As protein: CASTPITSPVSHEQYF.

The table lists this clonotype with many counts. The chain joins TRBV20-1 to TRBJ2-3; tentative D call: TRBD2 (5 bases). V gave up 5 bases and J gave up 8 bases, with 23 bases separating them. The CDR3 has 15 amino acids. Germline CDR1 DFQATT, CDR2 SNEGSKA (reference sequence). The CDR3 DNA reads TGCAGTGCTCCGCCCCGGGGTCGGCGGCACGGTACGCAGTATTTT. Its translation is CSAPPRGRRHGTQYF.

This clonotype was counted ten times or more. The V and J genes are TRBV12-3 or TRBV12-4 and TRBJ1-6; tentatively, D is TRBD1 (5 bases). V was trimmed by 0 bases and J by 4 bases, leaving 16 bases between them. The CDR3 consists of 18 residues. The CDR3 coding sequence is TGTGCCAGCAGTTTAGCTGGGCCGGGGGGAAGATATAATTCACCCCTCCACTTT. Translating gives CASSLAGPGGRYNSPLHF.

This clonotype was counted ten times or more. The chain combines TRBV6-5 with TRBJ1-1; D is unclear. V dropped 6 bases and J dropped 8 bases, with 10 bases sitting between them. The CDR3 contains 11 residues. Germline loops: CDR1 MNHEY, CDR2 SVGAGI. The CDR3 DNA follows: TGTGCCAGCAGGAGAGGGCACGAAGCTTTCTTT. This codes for CASRRGHEAFF.

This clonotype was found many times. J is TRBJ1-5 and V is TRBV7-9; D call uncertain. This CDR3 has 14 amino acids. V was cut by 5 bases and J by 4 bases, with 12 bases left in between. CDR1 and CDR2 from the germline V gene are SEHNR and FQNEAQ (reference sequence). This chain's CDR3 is CASSANSVNQPQHF. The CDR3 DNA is TGTGCCAGCAGCGCTAACAGTGTGAATCAGCCCCAGCATTTT.

The CDR3 spells CASSAGRGETQHF. CDR3 sequence (DNA): TGTGCCAGCAGTGCGGGCAGGGGGGAGACCCAGCATTTT. This rearrangement joins TRBV2 to TRBJ1-5, with 7 bases identical to TRBD1. V was pared by 4 bases and J by 11 bases, with 8 bases of the junction left unmatched. The CDR3 has 13 amino acids. The germline CDR1 and CDR2 sequences are SNHLY and FYNNEI.

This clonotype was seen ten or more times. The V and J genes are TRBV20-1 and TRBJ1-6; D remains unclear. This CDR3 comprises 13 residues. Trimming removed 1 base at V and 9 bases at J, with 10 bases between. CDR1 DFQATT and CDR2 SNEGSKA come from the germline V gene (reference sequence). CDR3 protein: CSARGPERSPLHF. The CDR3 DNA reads TGCAGTGCTAGAGGACCCGAGCGTTCACCCCTCCACTTT.

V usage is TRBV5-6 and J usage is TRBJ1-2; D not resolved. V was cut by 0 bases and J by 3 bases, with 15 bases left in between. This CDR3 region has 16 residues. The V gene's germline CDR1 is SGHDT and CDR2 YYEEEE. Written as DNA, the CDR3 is TGTGCCAGCAGCTTGGTTGGTGGATTAGGCGACTATGGCTACACCTTC. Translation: CASSLVGGLGDYGYTF.

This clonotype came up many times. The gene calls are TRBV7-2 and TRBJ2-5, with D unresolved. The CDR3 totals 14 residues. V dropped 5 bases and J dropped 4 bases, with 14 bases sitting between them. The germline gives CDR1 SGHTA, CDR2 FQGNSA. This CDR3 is CASSLGRVGETQYF. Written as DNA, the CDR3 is TGTGCCAGCAGCCTAGGACGCGTTGGAGAGACCCAGTACTTC.

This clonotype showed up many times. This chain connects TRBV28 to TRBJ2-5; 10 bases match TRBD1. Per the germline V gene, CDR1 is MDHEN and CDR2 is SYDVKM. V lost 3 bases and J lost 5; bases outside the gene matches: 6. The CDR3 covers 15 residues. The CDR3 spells CASSLFWDRGETQYF. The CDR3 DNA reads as TGTGCCAGCAGTTTGTTTTGGGACAGGGGTGAGACCCAGTACTTC.

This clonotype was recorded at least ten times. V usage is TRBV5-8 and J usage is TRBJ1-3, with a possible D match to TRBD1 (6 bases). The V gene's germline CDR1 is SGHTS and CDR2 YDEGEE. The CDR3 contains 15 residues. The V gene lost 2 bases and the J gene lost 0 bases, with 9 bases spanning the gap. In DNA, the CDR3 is TGTGCCAGCAGCTTAAGGACAGTCTCTGGAAACACCATATATTTT. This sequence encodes CASSLRTVSGNTIYF.

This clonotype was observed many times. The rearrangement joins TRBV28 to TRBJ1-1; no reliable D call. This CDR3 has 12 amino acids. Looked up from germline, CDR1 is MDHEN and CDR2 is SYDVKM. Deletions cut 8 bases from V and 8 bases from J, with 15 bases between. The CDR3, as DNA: TGTGCCAGCGGGCGCCAGGACTCCGAAGCTTTCTTT. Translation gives CASGRQDSEAFF.

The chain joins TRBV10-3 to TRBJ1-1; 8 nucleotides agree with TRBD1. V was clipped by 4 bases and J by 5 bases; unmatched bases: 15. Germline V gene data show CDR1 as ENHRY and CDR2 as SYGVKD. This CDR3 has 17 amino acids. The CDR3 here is CAISGSQGARGRTEAFF. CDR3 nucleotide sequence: TGTGCCATCAGTGGCAGTCAGGGGGCGCGGGGGAGGACTGAAGCTTTCTTT.